This section outlines one T cell receptor (beta chain) sequence together with its context. Its antigen is currently unknown. The survey-level immunoSEQ assay was used. Using immunoSEQ multiplex PCR, the repertoire was profiled, and TCRdb retains in-frame clones only, with some absent. The sample carries 24,000 or so clones, about 70% recorded once. Healthy controls were blood donor buffy coats. This sample stems from a study of STAT5B mutations in CD4+ large granular lymphocyte leukemia. V lost 5 bases to trimming and J lost 8 bases, with 10 bases between them. The CDR3 contains 13 residues. Germline assignment: CDR1 LNHDA and CDR2 SQIVND (reference sequence). The study, taken as a whole, reports: Patient CD4-sorted repertoires looked more clonal than healthy CD4+ repertoires, even without putative leukemic clones.

This clonotype originated in a human donor in good health. This chain connects TRBV19 to TRBJ1-6, with D unresolved. Sequencing used CD4+ T cells from blood buffy coats. As DNA, the CDR3 is TGTGCCAGTAGTCCCAGGACGGATTCACCCCTCCACTTT. Translation: CASSPRTDSPLHF.